A selection of T cell receptor beta chains follows, all from one sample in a study of PD-1 blockade in classical Hodgkin lymphoma. The table came from immunoSEQ multiplex PCR; TCRdb's copy has only in-frame clones and leaves some out. In the table there are about 98,000 clones, 81% of which are singletons. The sequencing here drew on peripheral blood mononuclear cells (PBMCs), taken before the second cycle of nivolumab. Receptor source: a human donor with classical Hodgkin lymphoma. Each CDR3 is given without its conserved first and last residue. D genes are given only for firm matches. Size tells how often a clone was seen (once, few, many) or the class of an expanded clone, and some rows leave it out.

D,J,V,size,CDR3
.,TRBJ2-1,TRBV5-1,.,ASSLGQYPSYNEQF
TRBD1,TRBJ2-3,TRBV5-4,.,ASSPGGSKTDTQY
.,TRBJ2-1,TRBV10-3,.,ATKSDSGNSYNEQF
.,TRBJ2-2,TRBV19,.,ASSADSTGELF
.,TRBJ2-6,TRBV6-4,.,ASSDSSSSGANVLT
.,TRBJ2-7,TRBV7-2,.,ASSLQQGGEQY
.,TRBJ2-1,TRBV2,few,ASSDWVEQF
TRBD2,TRBJ2-3,TRBV7-6,.,ASSLTTPPSGSVDTQY
.,TRBJ1-1,TRBV7-9,.,ASSGGLPSHTEAF
TRBD1,TRBJ2-7,TRBV7-2,.,ASSFGPTGKHEQY
.,TRBJ1-1,TRBV5-1,.,ASSLSQIMNTEAF
TRBD1,TRBJ2-5,TRBV28,.,ASSLADRGKTQY
.,TRBJ1-5,TRBV2,few,ASRTGLSNQPQH
.,TRBJ2-3,TRBV7-2,.,ASSLEAPDTQY
.,TRBJ2-5,TRBV5-6,.,ASSLGLGRMETQY
.,TRBJ2-3,TRBV7-9,.,ASSFTADTQY